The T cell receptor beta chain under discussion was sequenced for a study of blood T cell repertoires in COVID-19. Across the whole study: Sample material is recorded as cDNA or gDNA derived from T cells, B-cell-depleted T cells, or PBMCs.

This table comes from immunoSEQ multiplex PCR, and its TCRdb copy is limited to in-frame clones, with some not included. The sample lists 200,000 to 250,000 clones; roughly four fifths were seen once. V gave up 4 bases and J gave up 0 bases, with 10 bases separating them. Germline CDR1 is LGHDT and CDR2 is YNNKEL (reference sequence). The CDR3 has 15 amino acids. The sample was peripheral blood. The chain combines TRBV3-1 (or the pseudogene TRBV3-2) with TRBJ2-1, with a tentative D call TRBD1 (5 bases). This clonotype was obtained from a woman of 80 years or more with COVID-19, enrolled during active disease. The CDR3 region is CASSLRQFSYNEQFF. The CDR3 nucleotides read TGTGCCAGCAGCCTTAGACAGTTCTCCTACAATGAGCAGTTCTTC.